One and the same sample provided the 5 T cell receptor beta chains below, sequenced in a study of T cells in Graves' hyperthyroidism and ophthalmopathy. Amplification yielded TCR beta CDR3 regions, with RNA transcripts as the source. First-round RT-PCR targeting the TCR CDR3 was performed with the HTBI primer set. Via MiXCR, TCRdb re-called the multiplex PCR reads, giving one row per CDR3 protein. The sample holds 490,000 or so distinct CDR3 sequences, approximately 16% seen once. Material for sequencing was blood. The receptors originated from a woman aged 25 to 39 with Graves' ophthalmopathy.

The sample holds many counts of this clonotype. The DNA for the CDR3 is TGTGCCTGGAGTACAGGGTATAGGGAGCCCCAGCATTTT. Its translation: CAWSTGYREPQHF. V is TRBV30 and J is TRBJ1-5; maybe TRBD1 (6 bases). Germline-derived CDR1 and CDR2 are GTSNPN and SVGIG (reference sequence). The V end lost 2 bases, the J end lost 8 bases, and 13 bases lay between the germline ends. The CDR3 totals 13 residues.

This clonotype came up many times. The chain joins TRBV12-3 or TRBV12-4 to TRBJ2-5, with D perhaps TRBD1 (5 bases). V was clipped by 5 bases and J by 0 bases, with 10 bases between them. The CDR3 covers 14 residues. CDR3 sequence: CASSGDRDQETQYF. Written as DNA, the CDR3 is TGTGCCAGCAGTGGAGACAGAGACCAAGAGACCCAGTACTTC.

This clonotype was counted many times. The chain uses TRBV24-1 and TRBJ2-1; 15 nucleotides align to TRBD2. V shed 1 base, J shed 9 bases, and the junction held 3 bases outside the gene matches. This CDR3 is 16 amino acids long. In germline, CDR1 is KGHDR, CDR2 SFDVKD. The CDR3 is CATSDFGTSGRPEQFF. The CDR3 DNA is TGTGCCACCAGTGATTTCGGGACTAGCGGGAGGCCTGAGCAGTTCTTC.

This clonotype was seen at least ten times. The chain is built from TRBV3-1 and TRBJ2-7; D is undetermined. Germline CDR1 and CDR2: LGHDT and YNNKEL (reference sequence). The CDR3 has 14 residues. V was shortened by 0 bases and J by 1 base, with 7 bases between the two germline ends. The CDR3 region is CASSQDGESYEQYF. The DNA of the CDR3 is TGTGCCAGCAGCCAAGACGGCGAGTCCTACGAGCAGTACTTC.

A few counts support this clonotype. This sequence joins TRBV15 and TRBJ1-2; TRBD1 aligns across 9 bases. V dropped 0 bases and J dropped 8; count of bases not matched to a gene: 4. Germline values: CDR1 LNHNV, CDR2 YYDKDF (reference sequence). The CDR3 totals 14 residues. Written as DNA, the CDR3 is TGTGCCACCAGCAGAGATGGGACAGGGATCGGCTACACCTTC. Translation gives CATSRDGTGIGYTF.